The 5 T cell receptor beta chains given below trace back to one sample, sequenced in a study of CD8+CD57+ T cells in acquired aplastic anemia. Genomic DNA served as template for TCR beta VDJ and CDR3 profiling. TCRdb passed the reads through MiXCR, listing each CDR3 protein once. Of some 290,000 distinct CDR3 sequences in the sample, roughly 50% were seen once. What was sequenced was sorted CD4+, CD8+, or CD8+CD57+ T cells (not recorded which) from PBMCs. The receptors originated from a human donor with severe aplastic anemia or a healthy control (not recorded which).

The rearrangement joins TRBV6-5 to TRBJ2-5; D not certain. Germline V gene lookup returns CDR1 MNHEY and CDR2 SVGAGI. This CDR3 has 16 amino acids. The V end was cut by 6 bases, the J end by 5 bases, with 22 bases between. The DNA of the CDR3 is TGTGCCAGCAGCCGCAACCCCTTCCCAGGCCGTGAGACCCAGTACTTC. Protein sequence: CASSRNPFPGRETQYF.

This clonotype showed up many times. This sequence joins TRBV15 and TRBJ1-4, with unresolved D. Deletions cut 0 bases from V and 3 bases from J, with 8 bases between. This CDR3 spans 15 amino acids. Germline CDR1 reads LNHNV; CDR2 reads YYDKDF (reference sequence). CDR3 nucleotides: TGTGCCACCAGCAGAGATAAAGGCTCTAATGAAAAACTGTTTTTT. Protein sequence: CATSRDKGSNEKLFF.

The chain has TRBV2 and TRBJ2-7, with 9 bases identical to TRBD1. CDR1 and CDR2 from the germline V gene are SNHLY and FYNNEI. The CDR3 contains 12 residues. J was trimmed by 6 bases and V by 6 bases; bases with no gene match: 3. Here the CDR3 DNA reads TGTGCCAGCAGGAAGACAGGGGGCGAGCAGTACTTC. This encodes CASRKTGGEQYF.

The chain joins TRBV24-1 to TRBJ2-1; no clear D gene. V was pared by 3 bases and J by 3 bases, with 11 bases between. From germline, CDR1 is KGHDR and CDR2 SFDVKD. The CDR3 is 15 residues long. The CDR3 nucleotides read TGTGCCACCAGTGATCCCCGGAAGGGCTACAATGAGCAGTTCTTC. Translating gives CATSDPRKGYNEQFF.

This clonotype was detected many times. V and J are TRBV29-1 and TRBJ1-1, with D perhaps matching TRBD1 (6 bases). V dropped 4 bases and J dropped 8 bases, with 23 bases sitting between them. Per germline, CDR1 SQVTM and CDR2 ANQGSEA. The CDR3 extends over 15 amino acids. CDR3 DNA sequence: TGCAGCGTTGTAGGGAACAGGGTTGCTTTTTCGGAAGCTTTCTTT. It yields the protein CSVVGNRVAFSEAFF.